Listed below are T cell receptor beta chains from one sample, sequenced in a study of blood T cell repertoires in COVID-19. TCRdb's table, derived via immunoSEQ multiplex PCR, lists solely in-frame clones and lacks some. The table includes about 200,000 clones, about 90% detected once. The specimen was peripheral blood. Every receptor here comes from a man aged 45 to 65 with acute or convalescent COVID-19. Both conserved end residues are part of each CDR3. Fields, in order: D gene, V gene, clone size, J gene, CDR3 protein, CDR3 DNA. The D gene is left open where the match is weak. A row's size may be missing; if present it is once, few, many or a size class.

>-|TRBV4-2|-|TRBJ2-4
CASSQDGGQNIQYF
TGTGCCAGCAGCCAAGATGGGGGCCAAAACATTCAGTACTTC
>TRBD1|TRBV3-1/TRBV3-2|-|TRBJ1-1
CASSPLGQANTEAFF
TGTGCCAGCAGCCCCCTGGGACAGGCGAACACTGAAGCTTTCTTT
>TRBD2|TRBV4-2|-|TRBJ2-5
CASSQGLAGGTQYF
TGTGCCAGCAGCCAAGGACTAGCGGGGGGAACCCAGTACTTC
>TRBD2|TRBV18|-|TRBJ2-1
CASSPLAGGLSSEQFF
TGTGCCAGCTCACCATTGGCGGGGGGCCTTTCCAGTGAGCAGTTCTTC
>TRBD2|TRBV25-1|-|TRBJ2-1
CASSESAGSSYNEQFF
TGTGCCAGCAGTGAATCAGCGGGGAGCTCCTACAATGAGCAGTTCTTC
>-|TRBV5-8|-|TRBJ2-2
CASRSGRGLNTGELFF
TGTGCCAGCAGATCCGGAAGGGGCTTGAACACCGGGGAGCTGTTTTTT
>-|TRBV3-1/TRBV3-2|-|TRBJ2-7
CASSQDGAYEQYF
TGTGCCAGCAGCCAAGACGGAGCATACGAGCAGTACTTC
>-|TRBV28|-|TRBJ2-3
CASSLIGGETTDTQYF
TGTGCCAGCAGTTTAATTGGCGGGGAAACGACAGATACGCAGTATTTT
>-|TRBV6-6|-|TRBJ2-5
CASSYSGRQETQYF
TGTGCCAGCAGTTACTCGGGCAGACAAGAGACCCAGTACTTC
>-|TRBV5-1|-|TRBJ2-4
CASSLGQSIAKNIQYF
TGCGCCAGCAGCTTGGGACAGTCGATAGCCAAAAACATTCAGTACTTC
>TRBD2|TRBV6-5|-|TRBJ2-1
CASSYYPGLAAPEQFF
TGTGCCAGCAGTTACTATCCGGGACTAGCGGCCCCGGAGCAGTTCTTC
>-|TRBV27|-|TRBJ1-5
CASRDTFYEGPSNQPQHF
TGTGCCAGTCGGGACACCTTTTATGAGGGCCCTAGCAATCAGCCCCAGCATTTT
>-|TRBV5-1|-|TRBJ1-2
CASSPAAPGDGYTF
TGCGCCAGCAGCCCCGCGGCCCCTGGAGACGGCTACACCTTC
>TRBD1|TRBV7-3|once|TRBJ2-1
CASSSGQGAYNEQFF
TGTGCCAGCAGCTCAGGACAGGGGGCTTACAATGAGCAGTTCTTC
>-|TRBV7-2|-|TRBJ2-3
CASSKTPGGTDTQYF
TGTGCCAGCAGCAAGACCCCCGGGGGCACAGATACGCAGTATTTT
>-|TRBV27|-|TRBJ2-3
CASSTRRLSVTDTQYF
TGTGCCAGCTCTACCCGGCGCCTCAGCGTCACAGATACGCAGTATTTT
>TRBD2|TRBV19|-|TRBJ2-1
CASSTLAGGLFYNEQFF
TGTGCCAGTAGTACTTTAGCGGGGGGGCTTTTCTACAATGAGCAGTTCTTC
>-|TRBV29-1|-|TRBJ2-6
CSVDVADSAVLTF
TGCAGCGTTGACGTAGCCGACTCAGCAGTCCTGACTTTC
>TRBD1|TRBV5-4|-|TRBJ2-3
CASSSPTGESTDTQYF
TGTGCCAGCAGCTCTCCTACAGGGGAGAGCACAGATACGCAGTATTTT
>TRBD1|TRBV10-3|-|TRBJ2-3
CAISDKGAPGTQYF
TGTGCCATCAGTGACAAGGGGGCCCCAGGTACGCAGTATTTT
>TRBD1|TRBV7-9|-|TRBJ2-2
CASSSFRGTGELFF
TGTGCCAGCAGTTCGTTCAGGGGGACCGGGGAGCTGTTTTTT
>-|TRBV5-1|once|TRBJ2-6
CASSLSGVGANVLTF
TGCGCCAGCAGCTTGTCGGGGGTTGGGGCCAACGTCCTGACTTTC
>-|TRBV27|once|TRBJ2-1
CASSSRGGYNEQFF
TGTGCCAGCAGTTCTAGAGGGGGCTACAATGAGCAGTTCTTC
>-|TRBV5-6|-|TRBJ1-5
CASSTRQVSNQPQHF
TGTGCCAGCAGCACCCGACAGGTTAGCAATCAGCCCCAGCATTTT
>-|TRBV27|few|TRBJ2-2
CASTGVPTGELFF
TGTGCCAGCACGGGAGTTCCCACCGGGGAGCTGTTTTTT
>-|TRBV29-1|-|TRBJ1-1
CSVSSGNTEAFF
TGCAGCGTTTCATCGGGGAACACTGAAGCTTTCTTT
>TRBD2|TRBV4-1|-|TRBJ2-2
CASSQELGTSGSANTGELFF
TGCGCCAGCAGCCAAGAATTGGGGACTAGCGGGAGTGCGAACACCGGGGAGCTGTTTTTT
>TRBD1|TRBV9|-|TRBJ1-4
CASSPGQGLEKLFF
TGTGCCAGCAGCCCGGGACAGGGGCTTGAAAAACTGTTTTTT
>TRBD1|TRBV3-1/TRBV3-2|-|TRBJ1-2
CASSPTTGSTDGYTF
TGTGCCAGCAGCCCCACGACAGGGAGTACTGATGGCTACACCTTC
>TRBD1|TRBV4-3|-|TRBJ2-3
CASSQSAQGQGLFGDTQYF
TGCGCCAGCAGCCAATCCGCCCAAGGACAGGGCCTCTTCGGGGATACGCAGTATTTT
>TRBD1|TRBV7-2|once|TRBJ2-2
CASSPRDRAANTGELFF
TGTGCCAGCAGCCCAAGAGACAGGGCCGCGAACACCGGGGAGCTGTTTTTT
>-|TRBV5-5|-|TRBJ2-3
CASSWTGTDTQYF
TGTGCCAGCAGCTGGACAGGCACAGATACGCAGTATTTT
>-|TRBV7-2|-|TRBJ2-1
CASIPSGVAYNEQFF
TGTGCCAGCATCCCCTCGGGGGTCGCCTACAATGAGCAGTTCTTC
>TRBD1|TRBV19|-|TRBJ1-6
CASSTDLTGVVNSPLHF
TGTGCCAGTAGTACAGATCTTACAGGGGTCGTTAATTCACCCCTCCACTTT
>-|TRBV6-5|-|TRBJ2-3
CASRSGDTQYF
TGTGCCAGCAGGTCCGGGGATACGCAGTATTTT
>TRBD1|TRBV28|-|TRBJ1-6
CASSPSTGNHSPLHF
TGTGCCAGCAGTCCCTCGACAGGGAATCATTCACCCCTCCACTTT
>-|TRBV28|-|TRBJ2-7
CASSTRGFYEQYF
TGTGCCAGCAGCACCAGGGGATTCTACGAGCAGTACTTC
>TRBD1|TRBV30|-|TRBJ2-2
CAWSKAVGGPGELFF
TGTGCCTGGAGTAAGGCCGTAGGGGGCCCCGGGGAGCTGTTTTTT
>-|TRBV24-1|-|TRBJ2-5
CATSDFVQETQYF
TGTGCCACCAGTGATTTCGTCCAAGAGACCCAGTACTTC